Following are 16 T cell receptor beta chains from one sample sequenced in a study of regulatory T cells in long-lasting Graves disease. The authors built TCR beta libraries using iRepertoire HTBI primers and Arm-PCR of CDR3 regions. TCRdb processed the multiplex PCR reads anew with MiXCR; each CDR3 protein has one entry. The profile shows roughly 410,000 distinct CDR3 sequences, about 15% of them singletons. Time point in this sample: newly diagnosed GD, antithyroid drugs for less than 3 months. After RNA was extracted from PBMCs, the TCR library was made from it. These records were also assigned to another study, of T cells in Graves' hyperthyroidism and ophthalmopathy.

The sequencing here drew on peripheral blood mononuclear cells (PBMCs), taken at new diagnosis, from a patient treated with antithyroid drugs. Receptor source: a middle-aged woman with Graves disease.

This clonotype was observed at least ten times. This chain joins TRBV12-3 or TRBV12-4 and TRBJ2-5; D gene unclear. The CDR3 sequence is 12 residues long. V was clipped by 4 bases and J by 4 bases, with 7 bases between them. The CDR3 DNA reads as TGTGCCAGCAGTTCCGTGTCAGAGACCCAGTACTTC. This translates into CASSSVSETQYF.

This clonotype occurred many times. The V gene is TRBV11-2, the J gene TRBJ2-7; 11 bases match TRBD2. V lost 7 bases, J lost 0 bases, and 2 bases stayed unmatched. The CDR3 is 14 amino acids. The V gene's germline CDR1 is SGHAT and CDR2 FQNNGV. Here the CDR3 reads CASTTSGSSYEQYF. In DNA, the CDR3 is TGTGCCAGCACCACTAGCGGGAGCTCCTACGAGCAGTACTTC. Full variable domain (missing parts from reference TRBV11-2 and TRBJ2-7): EAGVAQSPRYKIIEKRQSVAFWCNPISGHATLYWYQQILGQGPKLLIQFQNNGVVDDSQLPKDRFSAERLKGVDSTLKIQPAKLEDSAVYLCASTTSGSSYEQYFGPGTRLTVT.

This clonotype was seen a handful of times. The chain carries TRBV6-2 or TRBV6-3 and TRBJ2-1; TRBD2 aligns across 11 bases. The CDR3 loop spans 14 amino acids. J gave up 4 bases and V 9 bases, and 5 bases lay outside the gene matches. CDR1 is MNHEY and CDR2 is SVGEGT in the germline V gene. The CDR3 is CASIRTSGYNEQFF. CDR3 bases: TGTGCCAGTATACGGACTAGCGGGTACAATGAGCAGTTCTTC.

The sample holds a few counts of this clonotype. The chain is built from TRBV29-1 and TRBJ1-1; 7 positions match TRBD1. CDR1 and CDR2 (germline): SQVTM, ANQGSEA. The CDR3 runs 14 residues. Losses at the gene ends were 2 bases for V and 4 bases for J; bases not matched to a gene: 7. CDR3 nucleotide sequence: TGCAGCGTTGAAAGAGGGGGCGGGGGCACTGAAGCTTTCTTT. Amino acids: CSVERGGGGTEAFF.

This clonotype was seen a handful of times. The chain is built from TRBV7-9 and TRBJ2-7, with 8 bases that match TRBD2. CDR1 and CDR2 from the germline V gene are SEHNR and FQNEAQ (reference sequence). The CDR3 totals 16 residues. The V segment lost 2 bases and the J segment 4 bases; nucleotides outside the gene matches: 10. CDR3 DNA: TGTGCCAGCAGCTTAACGGTTGTAGCGGGAAGGTACGAGCAGTACTTC. Translated: CASSLTVVAGRYEQYF.

This clonotype was seen more than once but under ten times. The chain uses TRBV6-5 and TRBJ1-2; 10 bases fit TRBD1. The J segment lost 4 bases and the V segment lost 0 bases, leaving 14 bases of the junction unmatched. The CDR3 is 19 amino acids. The V gene's germline CDR1 is MNHEY and CDR2 SVGAGI. CDR3 DNA: TGTGCCAGCAGTTACTCGAGACTGGGACAGGGGAACTTCGGCTATGGCTACACCTTC. Amino acid sequence: CASSYSRLGQGNFGYGYTF.

The gene calls are TRBV2 and TRBJ2-5; 8 bases map to TRBD1. After removal of 9 bases from V and 5 bases from J, the junction contained 5 bases not matched to a gene. The CDR3 loop spans 12 amino acids. Germline CDR1 reads SNHLY; CDR2 reads FYNNEI. The CDR3 sequence: CASQGAGETQYF. The CDR3 nucleotides are TGTGCCAGTCAGGGGGCGGGGGAGACCCAGTACTTC.

The V and J genes are TRBV7-9 and TRBJ1-4; D not resolved. The CDR3 sequence is 11 residues long. V lost 5 bases and J 5 bases, leaving 3 bases between the germline ends. The V gene's germline CDR1 is SEHNR and CDR2 FQNEAQ (reference sequence). CDR3 coding DNA: TGTGCCAGCAGCGCGAATGAAAAACTGTTTTTT. This translates into CASSANEKLFF.

The V gene is TRBV20-1, the J gene TRBJ2-6; D uncertain. Trimming took 3 bases from V and 0 from J, leaving 6 bases between them. The V gene's germline CDR1 is DFQATT and CDR2 SNEGSKA (reference sequence). The length of the CDR3 is 14 residues. The CDR3, as DNA: TGCAGTGCTAGGCCGGCCTCTGGGGCCAACGTCCTGACTTTC. It is translated as CSARPASGANVLTF.

The gene calls are TRBV5-4 and TRBJ2-7; 9 bases map to TRBD2. The CDR3 sequence is 15 residues long. The ends lost 0 bases at V and 5 bases at J; junction bases unmatched: 6. Germline V gene lookup returns CDR1 SGHNT and CDR2 YYREEE (reference sequence). The CDR3 loop is CASSLESGRPDEQYF. CDR3 nucleotide sequence: TGTGCCAGCAGCTTGGAGAGCGGGAGGCCCGACGAGCAGTACTTC.

This clonotype occurred many times. The chain combines TRBV2 with TRBJ2-2, with 8 bases identical to TRBD2. V lost 0 bases, J lost 0 bases, and 3 bases stayed unmatched. The germline V gene has CDR1 SNHLY and CDR2 FYNNEI. The CDR3 totals 17 residues. The CDR3: CASSEAYGRANTGELFF. The CDR3 nucleotides read TGTGCCAGCAGTGAAGCGTACGGGAGGGCGAACACCGGGGAGCTGTTTTTT.

This clonotype was found many times. This sequence joins TRBV5-4 and TRBJ2-5; D is perhaps TRBD1 (6 bases). V was trimmed by 4 bases and J by 0 bases, leaving 13 bases between them. The CDR3 runs 15 residues. In germline, CDR1 is SGHNT, CDR2 YYREEE (reference sequence). The DNA for the CDR3 is TGTGCCAGCAGCCAGCTACAGGGCTACCAAGAGACCCAGTACTTC. Its protein product is CASSQLQGYQETQYF.

This clonotype was counted ten times or more. CDR3 in amino acids: CASSLLLRETQYF. Here the CDR3 DNA reads TGTGCCAGCAGCTTATTATTGCGGGAGACCCAGTACTTC. The chain uses TRBV7-2 and TRBJ2-5; no clear D gene. Trimming left V 2 bases short and J 5 bases short, with 9 bases between. This CDR3 is 13 amino acids long. Germline CDR1 SGHTA, CDR2 FQGNSA.

J is TRBJ2-1 and V is TRBV11-2; 9 nucleotides align to TRBD2. Germline CDR1 is SGHAT and CDR2 is FQNNGV. After removal of 5 bases from V and 0 bases from J, the junction contained 8 bases not matched to a gene. The CDR3 extends over 17 amino acids. CDR3 DNA: TGTGCCAGCAGCCCTGGGATGGGACTAGCCTCCTACAATGAGCAGTTCTTC. Translation gives CASSPGMGLASYNEQFF. Complete variable domain (other parts from reference TRBV11-2 and TRBJ2-1): EAGVAQSPRYKIIEKRQSVAFWCNPISGHATLYWYQQILGQGPKLLIQFQNNGVVDDSQLPKDRFSAERLKGVDSTLKIQPAKLEDSAVYLCASSPGMGLASYNEQFFGPGTRLTVL.

This clonotype was detected only a few times. This clone may be a read error of a much larger clone one base away. The genes are TRBV27 and TRBJ2-1; tentative D call: TRBD2 (5 bases). CDR1 and CDR2 (germline): MNHEY, SMNVEV (reference sequence). Trimming removed 0 bases at V and 6 bases at J, with 12 bases between. The CDR3 contains 15 residues. In DNA, the CDR3 is TGTGCCAGCAGTTTATCTGGCGGGCACTGCAATGAGCAGTTCTTC. Protein sequence: CASSLSGGHCNEQFF.

The V and J genes are TRBV15 and TRBJ2-5; perhaps TRBD2 as D (5 bases). The CDR3 runs to 17 residues. The V gene's germline CDR1 is LNHNV and CDR2 YYDKDF (reference sequence). Trimming removed 0 bases from V and 7 bases from J, with 21 bases in between. The CDR3 DNA reads TGTGCCACCAGCAGAGAAAGGGCTAGCCCGCCGAGAGGGACCCAGTACTTC. It translates to CATSRERASPPRGTQYF.